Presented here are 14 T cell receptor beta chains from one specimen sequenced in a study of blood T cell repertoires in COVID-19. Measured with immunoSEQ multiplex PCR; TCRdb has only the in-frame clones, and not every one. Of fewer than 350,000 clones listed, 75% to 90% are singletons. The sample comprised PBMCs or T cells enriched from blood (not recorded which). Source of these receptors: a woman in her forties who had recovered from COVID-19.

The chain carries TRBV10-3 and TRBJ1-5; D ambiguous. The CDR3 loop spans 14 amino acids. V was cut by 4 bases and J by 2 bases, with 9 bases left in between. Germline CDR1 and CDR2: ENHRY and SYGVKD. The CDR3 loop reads CAISAVQGNQPQHF. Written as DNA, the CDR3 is TGTGCCATCAGTGCGGTTCAGGGCAATCAGCCCCAGCATTTT.

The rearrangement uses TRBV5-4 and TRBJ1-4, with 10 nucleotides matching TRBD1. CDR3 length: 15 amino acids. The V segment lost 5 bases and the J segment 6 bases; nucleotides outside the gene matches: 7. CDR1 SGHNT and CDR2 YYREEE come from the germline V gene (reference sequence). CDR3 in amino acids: CASRLTGTGDEKLFF. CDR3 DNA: TGTGCCAGCAGACTCACCGGGACAGGGGATGAAAAACTGTTTTTT.

In DNA, the CDR3 is TGTGCCAGCAGCTCCGGGACAGGGTACGAGCAGTACTTC. As protein: CASSSGTGYEQYF. The V call is TRBV2, the J call TRBJ2-7; TRBD1 matches at 9 bases. The CDR3 contains 13 residues. Germline assignment: CDR1 SNHLY and CDR2 FYNNEI. Trimming took 6 bases from V and 4 from J; bases not matched to a gene: 4.

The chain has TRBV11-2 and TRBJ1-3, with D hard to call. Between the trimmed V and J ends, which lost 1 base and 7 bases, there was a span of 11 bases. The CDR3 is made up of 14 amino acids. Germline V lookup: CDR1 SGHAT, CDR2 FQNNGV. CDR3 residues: CASSLGGIRNTIYF. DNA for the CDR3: TGTGCCAGCAGCTTAGGAGGAATTAGGAACACCATATATTTT.

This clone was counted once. This CDR3 is CASSTATGNTEAFF. In nucleotides, the CDR3 is TGCGCCAGCAGCACGGCGACAGGGAACACTGAAGCTTTCTTT. This chain connects TRBV5-1 to TRBJ1-1, with D possibly matching TRBD1 (6 bases). The CDR3 extends over 14 amino acids. V was pared by 4 bases and J by 1 base, with 11 bases between. CDR1 is SGHRS and CDR2 is YFSETQ in the germline V gene.

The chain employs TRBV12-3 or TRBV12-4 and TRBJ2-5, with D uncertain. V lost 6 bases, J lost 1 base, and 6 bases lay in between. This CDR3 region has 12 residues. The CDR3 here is CASRNGQETQYF. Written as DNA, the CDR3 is TGTGCCAGCAGGAACGGCCAAGAGACCCAGTACTTC.

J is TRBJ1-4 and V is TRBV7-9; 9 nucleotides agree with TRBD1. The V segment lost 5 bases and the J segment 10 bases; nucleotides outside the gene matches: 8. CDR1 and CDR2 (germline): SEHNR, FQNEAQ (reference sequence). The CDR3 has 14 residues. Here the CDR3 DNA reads TGTGCCAGCAGCCTACAGGGGGCGCTTGGAAAACTGTTTTTT. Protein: CASSLQGALGKLFF.

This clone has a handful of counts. This CDR3 reads CASSRDRVGQETQYF. In DNA form, the CDR3 reads TGTGCCAGCAGTCGGGACAGGGTGGGACAAGAGACCCAGTACTTC. This rearrangement joins TRBV27 to TRBJ2-5; 9 nucleotides line up with TRBD1. This CDR3 is 15 amino acids long. CDR1 is MNHEY, CDR2 SMNVEV, per germline (reference sequence). The junction had 6 bases not matched to a gene; V was cut back by 5 bases and J by 2 bases.

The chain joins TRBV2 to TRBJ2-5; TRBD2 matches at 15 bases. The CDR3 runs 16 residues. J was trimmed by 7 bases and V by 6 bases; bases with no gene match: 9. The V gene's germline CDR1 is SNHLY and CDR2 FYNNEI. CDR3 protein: CASRRGLAGGPGTQYF. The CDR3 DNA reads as TGTGCCAGCAGACGGGGACTAGCGGGGGGCCCCGGGACCCAGTACTTC.

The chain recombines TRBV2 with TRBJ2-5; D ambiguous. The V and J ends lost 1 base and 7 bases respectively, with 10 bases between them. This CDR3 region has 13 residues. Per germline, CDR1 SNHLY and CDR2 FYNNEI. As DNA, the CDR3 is TGTGCCAGCAGTGAAGGGCCCCGAGGGACCCAGTACTTC. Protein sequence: CASSEGPRGTQYF.

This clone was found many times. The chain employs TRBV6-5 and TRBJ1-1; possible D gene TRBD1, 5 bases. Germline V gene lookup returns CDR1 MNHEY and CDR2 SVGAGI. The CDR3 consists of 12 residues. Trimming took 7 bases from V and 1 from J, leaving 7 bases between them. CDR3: CASNTGNTEAFF. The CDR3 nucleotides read TGTGCCAGCAATACAGGGAACACTGAAGCTTTCTTT.

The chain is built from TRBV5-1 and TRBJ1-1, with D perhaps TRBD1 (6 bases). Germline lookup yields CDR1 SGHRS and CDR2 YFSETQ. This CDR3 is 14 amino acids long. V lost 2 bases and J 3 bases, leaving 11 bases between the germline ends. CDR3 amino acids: CASSLQGRHTEAFF. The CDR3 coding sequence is TGCGCCAGCAGCTTACAGGGCCGTCACACTGAAGCTTTCTTT.

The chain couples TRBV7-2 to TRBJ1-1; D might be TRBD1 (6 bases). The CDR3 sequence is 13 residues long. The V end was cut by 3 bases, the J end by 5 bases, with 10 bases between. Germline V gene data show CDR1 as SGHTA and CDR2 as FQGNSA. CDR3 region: CASSLGGRTEAFF. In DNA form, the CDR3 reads TGTGCCAGCAGCTTGGGGGGGCGTACTGAAGCTTTCTTT.

The CDR3 reads CASSYSYQTGVTSGRVNEQFF. The CDR3 DNA sequence: TGTGCCAGCAGTTACTCGTATCAAACAGGGGTGACTAGCGGGAGGGTCAATGAGCAGTTCTTC. This chain uses TRBV6-2 or TRBV6-3 with TRBJ2-1, with 14 bases matching TRBD2. V shed 0 bases and J 6 bases; nucleotides not matched to a gene: 16. Germline loops: CDR1 MNHEY, CDR2 SVGEGT. This CDR3 spans 21 amino acids.